The next 13 T cell receptor beta chains were all read from a single sample in a study of T-cell reconstitution after alpha-beta-depleted transplantation in children listed by TCRdb under 2016. The library came from PCR. Sequencing relied on an Illumina HiSeq 2500. To normalize quantification of the TCRbeta repertoire, the TCR libraries were built with molecular barcoding that relied on unique molecular identifiers. TCRdb reprocessed the public reads (quality trimming at Q25 with fastp, clone calling with MiXCR) and kept in-frame beta chains. One record per CDR3 amino acid sequence lists the most common genes and DNA. This sample lists about 870,000 distinct CDR3 sequences; around 15% were detected once. Just under 5% of the sample is held by the ten biggest clonotypes. The treatment or condition label of this sample denotes: allogeneic hematopoietic cell transplantation with graft depleted of TCRalphabeta T cells and CD19 B cells.

This sample comprised PBMCs, mostly from graft donor cells, obtained 360 days after TCRalphabeta/CD19-depleted stem cell transplant. These TCRs come from a male patient younger than 18 who had a stem cell transplant for acute lymphoblastic leukemia, so the T cells may come from the graft donor.

There are many counts of this clonotype. The J gene is TRBJ2-5, the V gene TRBV4-1; 9 nucleotides line up with TRBD2. The V segment lost 6 bases and the J segment 5 bases; nucleotides outside the gene matches: 10. CDR1 and CDR2 from the germline V gene are MGHRA and YSYEKL. This CDR3 has 15 residues. The CDR3 DNA reads as TGCGCCAGCAGTGGAAGGGTAGCGGGAGACGAGACCCAGTACTTC. Translation: CASSGRVAGDETQYF.

The chain recombines TRBV2 with TRBJ1-1, with D possibly matching TRBD1 (5 bases). V was clipped by 8 bases and J by 2 bases, with 12 bases between them. The CDR3 consists of 13 residues. CDR1 is SNHLY, CDR2 FYNNEI, per germline. DNA of the CDR3: TGTGCCAGCGGGGGTAAGGCAAACACTGAAGCTTTCTTT. This codes for CASGGKANTEAFF.

The genes are TRBV19 and TRBJ2-7, with D possibly being TRBD2 (6 bases). Germline CDR1 reads LNHDA; CDR2 reads SQIVND (reference sequence). CDR3 length equals 15 residues. With 4 bases removed from V and 0 bases from J, the gap between germline ends came to 13 bases. The CDR3 loop is CASSTSGLSSYEQYF. CDR3 DNA sequence: TGTGCCAGTAGTACCAGTGGACTAAGCTCCTACGAGCAGTACTTC.

V and J are TRBV18 and TRBJ2-5; D is unclear. Per the germline V gene, CDR1 is KGHSH and CDR2 is LQKENI. The CDR3 is 13 amino acids. Trimming cost V 2 bases and J 5 bases, with 9 bases left between them. The CDR3 nucleotides read TGTGCCAGCTCACCAGCCCCGCGGGAGACCCAGTACTTC. This gives the protein CASSPAPRETQYF.

Concerning this clonotype itself: The junction and the germline gene differ at one end; a read error may be behind it. The chain is built from TRBV7-8 and TRBJ2-1, with 9 bases that match TRBD2. Germline CDR1 is SGHVS and CDR2 is FQNEAQ. This CDR3 has 17 amino acids. In DNA, the CDR3 is TGTGCCAGCAGCTTAGTTGGCGGGAGGGCTAGGTCGGGCGAGCAGCTCTTC. Protein product: CASSLVGGRARSGEQLF.

The V call is TRBV15, the J call TRBJ2-1; D uncertain. The CDR3 is 16 amino acids. CDR1 LNHNV and CDR2 YYDKDF come from the germline V gene (reference sequence). V was trimmed by 4 bases and J by 9 bases, leaving 22 bases between them. The CDR3 coding sequence is TGTGCCACCAGCACTGTTGCATGGGGTCAGAGTACTGAGCAGTTCTTC. Amino acid sequence: CATSTVAWGQSTEQFF.

The table lists this clonotype with a few counts. J is TRBJ2-1 and V is TRBV7-8, with 8 bases fitting TRBD2. Looked up from germline, CDR1 is SGHVS and CDR2 is FQNEAQ. V was pared by 3 bases and J by 8 bases, with 3 bases of the junction left unmatched. CDR3 size: 13 residues. The CDR3 here is CASSFSGGYEQFF. CDR3 DNA sequence: TGTGCCAGCAGCTTCTCGGGAGGGTATGAGCAGTTCTTC.

The V gene is TRBV5-6, the J gene TRBJ2-3; D unclear. CDR1 SGHDT and CDR2 YYEEEE come from the germline V gene. This CDR3 region has 15 residues. V was trimmed by 2 bases and J by 4 bases, leaving 14 bases between them. The CDR3, as DNA: TGTGCCAGCAGCTTAGAGCTTGGGGAACCAGATACGCAGTATTTT. Translation: CASSLELGEPDTQYF. Together with reference TRBV5-6 and TRBJ2-3, the CDR3 gives the full variable domain: DAGVTQSPTHLIKTRGQQVTLRCSPKSGHDTVSWYQQALGQGPQFIFQYYEEEERQRGNFPDRFSGHQFPNYSSELNVNALLLGDSALYLCASSLELGEPDTQYFGPGTRLTVL.

This sequence joins TRBV12-3 or TRBV12-4 and TRBJ2-5; unclear D gene. Deletions cut 2 bases from V and 5 bases from J, with 15 bases between. This CDR3 has 15 amino acids. This CDR3 reads CASSLSNGPPETQYF. CDR3 bases: TGTGCCAGCAGTTTAAGTAATGGGCCTCCGGAGACCCAGTACTTC.

The rearrangement joins TRBV27 to TRBJ2-3; TRBD1 might be the D (6 bases). Per the germline V gene, CDR1 is MNHEY and CDR2 is SMNVEV (reference sequence). The V end lost 10 bases, the J end lost 4 bases, and 12 bases lay between the germline ends. The CDR3 is 12 residues long. The CDR3 loop is CATQGLADTQYF. Written as DNA, the CDR3 is TGTGCCACCCAGGGGTTAGCAGATACGCAGTATTTT.

The CDR3 bases are TGTGCCAGCAGCTTAGAAGCTAGGACTAGCGGCCTTCATCATGACAATGAGCAGTTCTTC. Protein product: CASSLEARTSGLHHDNEQFF. J is TRBJ2-1 and V is TRBV7-6, with 10 bases lining up with TRBD2. The V gene end was trimmed by 1 base and the J gene end by 5 bases; junction bases not matched to a gene: 17. CDR1 SGHVS and CDR2 FNYEAQ come from the germline V gene. The CDR3 runs 20 residues.

This clonotype was seen more than once but under ten times. This chain links TRBV2 with TRBJ2-1, with D perhaps matching TRBD1 or TRBD2 (7 bases each). Trimming cost V 5 bases and J 9 bases, with 23 bases left between them. Germline CDR1 is SNHLY and CDR2 is FYNNEI. The CDR3 is made up of 16 amino acids. The CDR3 protein is CASSPPDRDYYGEQFF. Here the CDR3 DNA reads TGTGCCAGCAGTCCCCCTGACAGGGACTATTATGGTGAGCAGTTCTTC.

Remarks on this clonotype: A much more abundant neighbour one base away suggests this may be a read error. This chain uses TRBV7-9 with TRBJ1-5; unclear D gene. This CDR3 region has 13 residues. Germline-derived CDR1 and CDR2 are SEHNR and FQNEAQ (reference sequence). Trimming took off 1 base at V and 3 bases at J, with 4 bases between the two ends. The CDR3 region has the DNA TGTGCCAGCAGCTTAGAGATCAATCAGCCCCAGCATTTT. This sequence encodes CASSLEINQPQHF.